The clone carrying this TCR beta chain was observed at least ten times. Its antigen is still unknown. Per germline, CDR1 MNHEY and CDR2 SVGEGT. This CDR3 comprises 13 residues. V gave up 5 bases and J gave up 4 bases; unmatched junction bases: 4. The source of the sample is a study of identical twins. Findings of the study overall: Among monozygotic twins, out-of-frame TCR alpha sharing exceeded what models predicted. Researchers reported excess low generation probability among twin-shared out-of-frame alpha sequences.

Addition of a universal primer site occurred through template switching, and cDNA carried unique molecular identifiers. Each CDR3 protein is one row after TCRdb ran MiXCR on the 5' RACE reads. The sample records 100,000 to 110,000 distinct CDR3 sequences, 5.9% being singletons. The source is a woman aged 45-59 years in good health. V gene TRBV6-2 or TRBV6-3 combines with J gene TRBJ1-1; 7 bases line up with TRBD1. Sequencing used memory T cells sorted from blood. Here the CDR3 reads CASSQQGGTEAFF. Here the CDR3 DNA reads TGTGCCAGCAGTCAGCAGGGGGGCACTGAAGCTTTCTTT.